The 17 T cell receptor beta chains below all came from one sample that was sequenced in a study of a mutant IDH1 vaccine in newly diagnosed glioma. The antigens of these receptors remain unknown. Time point here: week 35, safety follow-up. All doses held 300 ug of mutant IDH1 20-mer peptide, with topical imiquimod. Only in-frame clones appear in the TCRdb table, and some are missing; sequencing was by immunoSEQ multiplex PCR. The sample shows around 52,000 clones, over 65% of them seen only once. The sample consisted of PBMCs, taken from a glioma patient whose treatment included an IDH1 peptide vaccine. The source is a man aged 35 to 55 with glioma.

The chain carries TRBV29-1 and TRBJ2-3; tentative D call: TRBD1 (5 bases). V shed 4 bases and J shed 7 bases, with 9 bases lying between them. The CDR3 totals 11 residues. Germline V gene data show CDR1 as SQVTM and CDR2 as ANQGSEA. The CDR3 nucleotides are TGCAGCGTTGCTCCAGGGTATACGCAGTATTTT. Encoded protein: CSVAPGYTQYF.

The gene calls are TRBV16 and TRBJ1-2; TRBD1 aligns across 9 bases. There are 13 residues in the CDR3. Germline lookup yields CDR1 KGHSY and CDR2 FQNENV. The ends lost 4 bases at V and 6 bases at J; junction bases unmatched: 3. The CDR3 sequence is CASSPGQGNGYTF. CDR3 DNA: TGTGCCAGCAGCCCGGGACAGGGCAATGGCTACACCTTC.

V is TRBV11-3 and J is TRBJ2-3; D is perhaps TRBD2 (7 bases). Per the germline V gene, CDR1 is SGHNT and CDR2 is YENEEA. The CDR3 covers 13 residues. Trimming took 7 bases from V and 6 from J, leaving 14 bases between them. DNA for the CDR3: TGTGCCAGCAAAGGGGGGGCGGATGATACGCAGTATTTT. It yields the protein CASKGGADDTQYF. Using reference TRBV11-3 and TRBJ2-3 for the parts outside the CDR3, the full variable domain is EAGVVQSPRYKIIEKKQPVAFWCNPISGHNTLYWYLQNLGQGPELLIRYENEEAVDDSQLPKDRFSAERLKGVDSTLKIQPAELGDSAVYLCASKGGADDTQYFGPGTRLTVL.

The V call is TRBV19, the J call TRBJ2-7; 7 bases fit TRBD1. The CDR3 has 14 amino acids. CDR1 is LNHDA and CDR2 is SQIVND in the germline V gene (reference sequence). Trimming removed 3 bases from V and 2 bases from J; junction bases left unmatched: 4. The CDR3 nucleotides read TGTGCCAGTAGTATCCGGGACAGCCCCTACGAGCAGTACTTC. Translated: CASSIRDSPYEQYF.

V gene TRBV6-1 combines with J gene TRBJ2-5, with 9 bases identical to TRBD1. There are 17 residues in the CDR3. Germline trimming cut 4 bases from V and 2 bases from J; bases unmatched to any gene: 11. Germline CDR1 and CDR2: MNHNS and SASEGT. The CDR3 here is CASSVGEGTGKQETQYF. CDR3 nucleotides: TGTGCCAGCAGTGTAGGCGAAGGGACAGGGAAACAAGAGACCCAGTACTTC.

The chain recombines TRBV15 with TRBJ2-5; 7 bases are shared with TRBD2. The CDR3 is 17 residues long. The V segment lost 1 base and the J segment 4 bases; nucleotides outside the gene matches: 12. Germline values: CDR1 LNHNV, CDR2 YYDKDF (reference sequence). The CDR3 nucleotides are TGTGCCACCAGCAGAGGAGGCGGGAGTGATTCGGGAGAGACCCAGTACTTC. It codes for CATSRGGGSDSGETQYF.

V is TRBV29-1 and J is TRBJ1-1; tentatively, D is TRBD1 (5 bases). The CDR3 has 12 residues. CDR1 is SQVTM, CDR2 ANQGSEA, per germline. V was trimmed by 7 bases and J by 6 bases, leaving 15 bases between them. DNA for the CDR3: TGCAGCGCTGGGACCGCCGAATCTGAAGCTTTCTTT. Translation gives CSAGTAESEAFF. Complete variable domain (other parts from reference TRBV29-1 and TRBJ1-1): SAVISQKPSRDICQRGTSLTIQCQVDSQVTMMFWYRQQPGQSLTLIATANQGSEATYESGFVIDKFPISRPNLTFSTLTVSNMSPEDSSIYLCSAGTAESEAFFGQGTRLTVV.

The chain joins TRBV29-1 to TRBJ1-1; no definite D call. Germline V gene sequence: CDR1 SQVTM, CDR2 ANQGSEA. This CDR3 has 10 residues. V lost 6 bases to trimming and J lost 5 bases, with 7 bases between them. Here the CDR3 reads CSVSGTEAFF. In DNA form, the CDR3 reads TGCAGCGTCTCGGGTACTGAAGCTTTCTTT.

This clone was observed a few times. V gene TRBV15 combines with J gene TRBJ1-5; 9 nucleotides line up with TRBD1. V lost 0 bases and J lost 6; bases outside the gene matches: 9. Per germline, CDR1 LNHNV and CDR2 YYDKDF (reference sequence). The CDR3 covers 17 residues. CDR3 coding DNA: TGTGCCACCAGCAGAGAGAGATCCGGACAGGGGTTTCAGCCCCAGCATTTT. Its translation is CATSRERSGQGFQPQHF.

Of note for this clone: The junction departs from germline at one end; a sequencing error may be responsible. The CDR3 DNA reads as TGCGCCAGCAGCCAAGAGGGGATCGGTCCAGGCTCCACCTTC. As protein: CASSQEGIGPGSTF. The rearrangement joins TRBV4-3 to TRBJ1-2, with D uncertain. Germline CDR1 reads LGHNA; CDR2 reads YSLEER. This CDR3 region has 14 residues.

V and J are TRBV7-8 and TRBJ2-5; TRBD2 matches at 10 bases. Germline lookup yields CDR1 SGHVS and CDR2 FQNEAQ. The CDR3 spans 17 residues. V was pared by 1 base and J by 5 bases, with 10 bases of the junction left unmatched. CDR3 nucleotides: TGTGCCAGCAGCTTAGGACTAGCGGGCTGGGGGGAGGAGACCCAGTACTTC. Residues: CASSLGLAGWGEETQYF.

J is TRBJ2-2 and V is TRBV11-2; 15 bases map to TRBD2. The germline V gene encodes CDR1 SGHAT and CDR2 FQNNGV. With V trimmed by 4 bases and J by 5 bases, 2 bases remained unmatched. This CDR3 has 16 amino acids. Written as DNA, the CDR3 is TGTGCCAGCAGCTCCGGACTAGCGGGAGGGACCGGGGAGCTGTTTTTT. Translation gives CASSSGLAGGTGELFF.

The V call is TRBV7-2, the J call TRBJ2-1; TRBD2 matches at 9 bases. Per germline, CDR1 SGHTA and CDR2 FQGNSA. The CDR3 length is 15 residues. V gave up 7 bases and J gave up 9 bases; unmatched junction bases: 13. CDR3 region: CASTERAGGLVEQFF. The CDR3 DNA is TGTGCCAGCACCGAAAGGGCGGGAGGGTTGGTTGAGCAGTTCTTC. The variable domain in full, with the rest retrieved from reference TRBV7-2 and TRBJ2-1, is GAGVSQSPSNKVTEKGKDVELRCDPISGHTALYWYRQSLGQGLEFLIYFQGNSAPDKSGLPSDRFSAERTGGSVSTLTIQRTQQEDSAVYLCASTERAGGLVEQFFGPGTRLTVL.

This chain joins TRBV6-5 and TRBJ2-6; possible D gene TRBD2, 6 bases. Germline CDR1 is MNHEY and CDR2 is SVGAGI. This CDR3 is built from 15 residues. The V end was cut by 8 bases, the J end by 9 bases, with 20 bases between. Here the CDR3 DNA reads TGTGCCAGCGCCCCGGGGGTGGCCACGGTCAACGTCCTGACTTTC. Its translation: CASAPGVATVNVLTF.

The V call is TRBV10-2, the J call TRBJ2-3; D is unclear. Trimming shortened V by 2 bases and J by 2 bases, and 8 bases separated the two germline ends. Germline CDR1 reads WSHSY; CDR2 reads SAAADI. The CDR3 runs to 14 residues. The CDR3: CASSESFPTDTQYF. The CDR3 DNA sequence: TGCGCCAGCAGTGAGAGCTTTCCCACAGATACGCAGTATTTT.

The V and J genes are TRBV11-3 and TRBJ1-1; no reliable D call. Per the germline V gene, CDR1 is SGHNT and CDR2 is YENEEA. CDR3 length: 16 residues. Trimming pared 5 bases from V and 0 bases from J, leaving 16 bases between. CDR3 region: CASSLASPRVNTEAFF. CDR3 in DNA: TGTGCCAGCAGCCTCGCCTCGCCCCGGGTGAACACTGAAGCTTTCTTT.

This chain connects TRBV6-5 to TRBJ1-1; TRBD1 is a possible D gene (5 bases). The CDR3 runs 14 residues. From germline, CDR1 is MNHEY and CDR2 SVGAGI. Trimming shortened V by 4 bases and J by 3 bases, and 12 bases separated the two germline ends. CDR3 loop: CASSSMGPDTEAFF. CDR3 nucleotide sequence: TGTGCCAGCAGTTCAATGGGACCCGACACTGAAGCTTTCTTT.